The rows below give T cell receptor beta chains drawn from one sample of a study of blood T cell repertoires in COVID-19. TCRdb's copy holds only in-frame clones and misses some; the assay was immunoSEQ multiplex PCR. This table holds about 35,000 clones, more than 70% found once. Sequencing was performed on peripheral blood. The receptors shown here come from a man in his fifties or sixties with active or convalescent COVID-19. The CDR3 runs from the conserved cysteine through the conserved F or W. A D gene is named only where the DNA matches it firmly. Rows may omit the clone size; those that give it use once, few, many or a size class.

TRBJ1-1	NA	16	TRBD1	TRBV5-3	CARSSGQGAWVREAFF	TGTGCCAGAAGTTCCGGACAGGGGGCTTGGGTTAGGGAAGCTTTCTTT
TRBJ1-3	NA	14	NA	TRBV5-3	CARIPLSSGNTIYF	TGTGCCAGAATCCCCTTGAGCTCTGGAAACACCATATATTTT
TRBJ2-2	NA	13	NA	TRBV6-6	CASSFGNTGELFF	TGTGCCAGCAGTTTCGGGAACACCGGGGAGCTGTTTTTT
TRBJ1-2	NA	13	NA	TRBV12-3/TRBV12-4	CASSFVAGDGYTF	TGTGCCAGCAGTTTCGTTGCAGGGGATGGCTACACCTTC
TRBJ1-2	once	13	NA	TRBV24-1	CATAPGEGYGYTF	TGTGCCACTGCCCCAGGGGAGGGGTATGGCTACACCTTC
TRBJ1-5	NA	17	NA	TRBV30	CAWSTRTAQRSNQPQHF	TGTGCCTGGAGTACCCGGACAGCTCAACGTAGCAATCAGCCCCAGCATTTT
TRBJ2-2	NA	13	NA	TRBV7-9	CASSLVETGELFF	TGTGCCAGCAGCTTAGTCGAGACCGGGGAGCTGTTTTTT
TRBJ2-1	NA	14	NA	TRBV28	CASRRTRLGNEQFF	TGTGCCAGCAGGCGGACACGGCTTGGGAATGAGCAGTTCTTC
TRBJ2-5	once	12	TRBD1	TRBV19	CASSIGTGLLYF	TGTGCCAGTAGTATCGGGACAGGCTTACTTTACTTC
TRBJ1-3	NA	15	NA	TRBV19	CASSKRNRAGNTIYF	TGTGCCAGTAGTAAAAGGAACAGGGCCGGAAACACCATATATTTT
TRBJ1-6	NA	15	TRBD1	TRBV7-9	CASSLGQGNNSPLHF	TGTGCCAGCAGCCTTGGACAGGGTAATAATTCACCCCTCCACTTT
TRBJ1-6	NA	15	TRBD1	TRBV18	CASSPPTGRNSPLHF	TGTGCCAGCTCACCACCGACAGGGCGAAATTCACCCCTCCACTTT
TRBJ2-1	NA	15	NA	TRBV10-2	CASSSFGSAYNEQFF	TGCGCCAGCAGTTCCTTTGGTAGCGCCTACAATGAGCAGTTCTTC
TRBJ1-4	NA	15	TRBD1	TRBV19	CASSPPGQGAEKLFF	TGTGCCAGTAGCCCCCCCGGACAGGGGGCCGAAAAACTGTTTTTT
TRBJ2-5	NA	14	TRBD1	TRBV11-2	CASSPGQGWETQYF	TGTGCCAGCAGCCCCGGACAGGGATGGGAGACCCAGTACTTC
TRBJ1-4	NA	14	NA	TRBV2	CASRSGSGVEKLFF	TGTGCCAGCCGTTCTGGTTCCGGGGTTGAAAAACTGTTTTTT
TRBJ2-3	NA	15	NA	TRBV7-2	CASSTMVGATDTQYF	TGTGCCAGCAGCACCATGGTGGGAGCCACAGATACGCAGTATTTT
TRBJ2-5	NA	14	NA	TRBV10-2	CASSDDRSGETQYF	TGCGCCAGCAGTGACGACAGGTCGGGGGAGACCCAGTACTTC
TRBJ1-2	NA	13	NA	TRBV27	CASSLLGRGGYTF	TGTGCCAGCAGTTTGTTGGGGAGAGGCGGCTACACCTTC
TRBJ1-1	NA	13	NA	TRBV6-2/TRBV6-3	CASSPGQNTEAFF	TGTGCCAGCAGTCCCGGACAGAACACTGAAGCTTTCTTT
TRBJ2-3	NA	15	TRBD2	TRBV7-9	CASSSTSGSTHTQYF	TGTGCCAGCAGCTCCACTAGCGGGAGTACGCATACGCAGTATTTT
TRBJ1-5	NA	17	NA	TRBV3-1/TRBV3-2	CASSQDLSGYGNQPQHF	TGTGCCAGCAGCCAAGATCTAAGCGGGTACGGCAATCAGCCCCAGCATTTT
TRBJ1-6	NA	15	NA	TRBV18	CASSPIRGQGSPLHF	TGTGCCAGCTCACCAATCAGGGGCCAGGGTTCACCCCTCCACTTT
TRBJ1-2	NA	13	TRBD1	TRBV19	CASSIDRGGGYTF	TGTGCCAGTAGTATCGACAGGGGAGGTGGCTACACCTTC
TRBJ1-3	NA	15	NA	TRBV21-1	CASSNVGDSGNTIYF	TGTGCCAGCAGCAACGTCGGTGACTCTGGAAACACCATATATTTT
TRBJ1-2	once	14	TRBD1	TRBV25-1	CASSPRQGIFGYTF	TGTGCCAGCAGTCCCCGACAGGGGATCTTTGGCTACACCTTC
TRBJ2-3	NA	18	TRBD2	TRBV14	CASSQWLTSGNFPDTQYF	TGTGCCAGCAGCCAGTGGTTGACTAGCGGGAATTTTCCAGATACGCAGTATTTT
TRBJ1-4	NA	15	TRBD1	TRBV5-1	CASSLARGADEKLFF	TGCGCCAGCAGCTTGGCCAGGGGGGCGGATGAAAAACTGTTTTTT
TRBJ1-2	NA	13	NA	TRBV6-5	CASSRTPNYGYTF	TGTGCCAGCAGCCGGACACCCAACTATGGCTACACCTTC
TRBJ1-3	NA	15	NA	TRBV6-5	CASSSQGFSGNTIYF	TGTGCCAGCAGTTCCCAGGGGTTCTCTGGAAACACCATATATTTT
TRBJ2-1	NA	15	TRBD1	TRBV3-1/TRBV3-2	CASSRTGGFNNEQFF	TGTGCCAGCAGCCGGACAGGGGGCTTTAACAATGAGCAGTTCTTC
TRBJ1-5	NA	20	NA	TRBV14	CASSPYYRERSPAGNQPQHF	TGTGCCAGCAGCCCTTATTACCGGGAGAGATCCCCGGCCGGAAATCAGCCCCAGCATTTT
TRBJ2-5	few	14	TRBD1	TRBV7-9	CASSLTGEGETQYF	TGTGCCAGCAGCTTGACAGGGGAAGGGGAGACCCAGTACTTC
TRBJ1-4	NA	12	TRBD1	TRBV19	CASGDRGEKLFF	TGTGCCAGTGGGGACAGGGGGGAAAAACTGTTTTTT
TRBJ2-1	NA	17	TRBD2	TRBV3-1/TRBV3-2	CASSRTSGGELFDEQFF	TGTGCCAGCAGCCGTACTAGCGGGGGGGAATTGTTCGATGAGCAGTTCTTC
TRBJ1-2	NA	12	NA	TRBV5-1	CASSQGGYGYTF	TGCGCCAGCAGCCAGGGAGGGTATGGCTACACCTTC
TRBJ2-3	medium-sized	15	TRBD2	TRBV7-8	CASSSGLAGTDTQYF	TGTGCCAGCAGCTCGGGACTAGCGGGGACAGATACGCAGTATTTT
TRBJ2-5	NA	13	NA	TRBV18	CASSRAREETQYF	TGTGCCAGCTCACGGGCCAGAGAAGAGACCCAGTACTTC
TRBJ2-2	NA	14	NA	TRBV18	CATALSGNTGELFF	TGTGCCACCGCCCTTTCAGGGAACACCGGGGAGCTGTTTTTT
TRBJ1-4	NA	13	NA	TRBV29-1	CSVAENWNEKLFF	TGCAGCGTTGCGGAGAACTGGAATGAAAAACTGTTTTTT
TRBJ2-2	NA	12	NA	TRBV3-1/TRBV3-2	CASSQAGGELFF	TGTGCCAGCAGCCAAGCTGGAGGCGAACTGTTTTTT
TRBJ1-2	NA	13	NA	TRBV18	CASSPDRDYGYTF	TGTGCCAGCTCACCCGACAGAGACTATGGCTACACCTTC
TRBJ2-1	NA	15	NA	TRBV7-7	CASSLSLASYNEQFF	TGTGCCAGCAGCTTAAGTCTAGCTTCCTACAATGAGCAGTTCTTC
TRBJ1-1	NA	13	NA	TRBV25-1	CASRVQGRTEAFF	TGTGCCAGCAGAGTACAGGGTAGAACTGAAGCTTTCTTT
TRBJ1-3	NA	16	TRBD1	TRBV5-6	CASSNYRDRLRNTIYF	TGTGCCAGCAGCAATTACCGGGACAGGCTGAGAAACACCATATATTTT
TRBJ2-1	NA	16	TRBD1	TRBV7-6	CASSKLPGQNYNEQFF	TGTGCCAGCAGCAAACTCCCGGGACAGAATTACAATGAGCAGTTCTTC
TRBJ1-6	NA	16	NA	TRBV11-3	CASSSGGTHYNSPLHF	TGTGCCAGCAGCTCGGGGGGGACGCACTATAATTCACCCCTCCACTTT